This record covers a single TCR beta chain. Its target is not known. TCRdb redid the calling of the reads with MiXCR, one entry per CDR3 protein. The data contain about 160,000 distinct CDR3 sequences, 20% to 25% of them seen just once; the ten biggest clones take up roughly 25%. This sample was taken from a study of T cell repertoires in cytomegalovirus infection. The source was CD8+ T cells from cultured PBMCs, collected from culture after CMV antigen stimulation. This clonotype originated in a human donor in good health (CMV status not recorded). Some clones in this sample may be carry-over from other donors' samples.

DNA for the CDR3: TGTGCCAGCAGCCCGCGCCTCTTCCCTTTGACAGGGAGGAATTCACCCCTCCACTTT. Protein sequence: CASSPRLFPLTGRNSPLHF. The chain couples TRBV7-2 to TRBJ1-6; 7 bases line up with TRBD1. The V gene's germline CDR1 is SGHTA and CDR2 FQGNSA. V lost 5 bases and J lost 7; bases outside the gene matches: 20. The CDR3 has 19 residues.